This T cell receptor beta chain was obtained from a study of cytomegalovirus exposure and HLA in healthy donors. Study outcomes and limitations: The study labeled more than 150 TCR beta chains cytomegalovirus-associated.

The germline V and J ends were trimmed by 4 bases and 8 bases, with 9 bases remaining between them. The germline CDR1 and CDR2 sequences are SGHDN and FVKESK. This CDR3 region has 12 residues. A remark on this clone: What it binds is not known.

The method was immunoSEQ multiplex PCR; TCRdb's version includes in-frame clones alone and lacks a portion of them. Seen here are some 210,000 clones, 75% to 90% observed once, and the top ten hold around 5.6%. This clonotype was sampled from a woman aged 18-29 years in good health and CMV-seronegative. The specimen sequenced was PBMCs. The chain employs TRBV14 and TRBJ2-1, with D possibly called TRBD1 or TRBD2 (5 bases each). The CDR3 sequence: CASSRMGDEQFF. Here the CDR3 DNA reads TGTGCCAGCAGCCGCATGGGGGATGAGCAGTTCTTC. Supplemented by reference TRBV14 and TRBJ2-1, the full variable domain reads EAGVTQFPSHSVIEKGQTVTLRCDPISGHDNLYWYRRVMGKEIKFLLHFVKESKQDESGMPNNRFLAERTGGTYSTLKVQPAELEDSGVYFCASSRMGDEQFFGPGTRLTVL.